This TCR beta chain was documented in a study of Ad26.COV2.S vaccination and SARS-CoV-2 variants. Turning to the study itself: Intramuscularly, Ad26.COV2.S was given either once or twice, 56 days apart.

Treatment noted: around 19 received Ad26.COV2.S at low or high dose, single or two shots; roughly five received placebo; per-sample allocation not given. Sampling occurred on day 63 after the first vaccine or placebo injection. Clones were read by immunoSEQ multiplex PCR, and TCRdb kept only the in-frame ones, dropping some. The sample has 350,000 to 450,000 clones; around 93% are singletons. The CDR3 extends over 15 amino acids. The V gene lost 0 bases and the J gene lost 6 bases, with 12 bases spanning the gap. CDR1 is LGHNA and CDR2 is YSLEER in the germline V gene. The clonotype originates from a person aged 18 to 65 who received the Ad26.COV2.S COVID-19 vaccine or a placebo. The chain carries TRBV4-3 and TRBJ1-5, with D possibly matching TRBD1 (5 bases). This specimen was peripheral blood, taken in a trial of Ad26.COV2.S vaccine versus placebo. The CDR3 DNA reads TGCGCCAGCAGCCAAGATCTCATAGGGGCTCAGCCCCAGCATTTT. Translating it yields CASSQDLIGAQPQHF.